This record concerns one T cell receptor (beta chain) sequence. The target antigen is unknown. V shed 4 bases, J shed 2 bases, and the junction held 8 bases outside the gene matches. Germline V gives CDR1 SGDLS, CDR2 YYNGEE. CDR3 length: 16 amino acids. The sample originates from a study of cytomegalovirus exposure and HLA in healthy donors. Findings and limits, study-wide: Later on, a genetic analysis was performed. It linked a missense variant in DCLRE1C with V- and J-gene trimming of TCR beta. Most TCR sequences proved rare, with some public TCRs found in many donors.

The PCR had 60 Vbeta and 13 Jbeta primers. Sequenced by immunoSEQ multiplex PCR; TCRdb stores in-frame clones only, minus some. This sample has about 250,000 clones; 80% occur once, and the top ten carry about 0.29%. This rearrangement joins TRBV9 to TRBJ1-3; TRBD1 aligns across 8 bases. Sequencing was carried out using PBMCs. The sequence was obtained from a girl under 10 years old in good health and CMV-seronegative. The CDR3 loop is CASSLPGTGTGNTIYF. The CDR3 DNA sequence: TGTGCCAGCAGCTTGCCCGGGACAGGAACTGGAAACACCATATATTTT.